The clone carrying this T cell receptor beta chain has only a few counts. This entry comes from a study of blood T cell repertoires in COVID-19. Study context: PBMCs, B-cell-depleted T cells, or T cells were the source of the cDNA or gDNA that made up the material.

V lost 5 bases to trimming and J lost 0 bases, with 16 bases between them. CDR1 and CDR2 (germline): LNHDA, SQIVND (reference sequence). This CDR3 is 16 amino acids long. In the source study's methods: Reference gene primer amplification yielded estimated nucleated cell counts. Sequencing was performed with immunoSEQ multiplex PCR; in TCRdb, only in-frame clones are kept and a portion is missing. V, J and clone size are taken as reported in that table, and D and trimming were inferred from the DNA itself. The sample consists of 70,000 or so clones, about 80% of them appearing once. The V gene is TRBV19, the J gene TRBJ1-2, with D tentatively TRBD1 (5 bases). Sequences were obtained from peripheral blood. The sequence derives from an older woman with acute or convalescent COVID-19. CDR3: CASSPDSWVANYGYTF. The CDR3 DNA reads TGTGCCAGTAGTCCAGACAGTTGGGTAGCTAACTATGGCTACACCTTC. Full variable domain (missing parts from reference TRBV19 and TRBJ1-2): DGGITQSPKYLFRKEGQNVTLSCEQNLNHDAMYWYRQDPGQGLRLIYYSQIVNDFQKGDIAEGYSVSREKKESFPLTVTSAQKNPTAFYLCASSPDSWVANYGYTFGSGTRLTVV.